This T cell receptor beta chain emerged from a study of cytomegalovirus exposure and HLA in healthy donors. Vbeta (60) and Jbeta (13) primers were used in the PCR. Sequenced by immunoSEQ multiplex PCR; TCRdb stores in-frame clones only, minus some. The repertoire holds about 110,000 clones, around 81% seen once, with less than 2.5% in the top ten. Donors had nominal health at sampling but likely had unrecorded immune exposures. Germline V gene lookup returns CDR1 SGHRS and CDR2 YFSETQ. The ends were cut back, 0 bases at V and 5 bases at J, with 11 bases in the middle. The CDR3 loop spans 14 amino acids.

The sequenced sample was PBMCs. The V and J genes are TRBV5-1 and TRBJ2-5, with D possibly matching TRBD2 (5 bases). This receptor was taken from a woman aged 25-40 years in good health and CMV-seronegative. The CDR3 reads CASSLGGAPETQYF. As DNA, the CDR3 is TGCGCCAGCAGCTTGGGGGGAGCCCCGGAGACCCAGTACTTC. Full variable domain (remainder filled in from reference TRBV5-1 and TRBJ2-5): KAGVTQTPRYLIKTRGQQVTLSCSPISGHRSVSWYQQTPGQGLQFLFEYFSETQRNKGNFPGRFSGRQFSNSRSEMNVSTLELGDSALYLCASSLGGAPETQYFGPGTRLLVL.